The rows below give T cell receptor beta chains drawn from one sample of a study of CD8 T cells in ankylosing spondylitis. MiXCR, run by TCRdb on the 5' RACE reads, gives a single entry per CDR3 protein. The table includes some 130,000 distinct CDR3 sequences, around 7.9% detected once. The sample taken for sequencing was blood, either unsorted or a sorted T cell fraction (not recorded which). Receptor source: a female donor with ankylosing spondylitis or in good health (not recorded which). Each CDR3 is given without its conserved first and last residue. D genes are given only for firm matches.

v_call d_call cdr3_aa
TRBV28 TRBD1 ASYGGGRSGNTIY
TRBV12-3/TRBV12-4 NA ASSFTQGYMNTEAF
TRBV6-7 TRBD1 ASSYSRGQGGNYGYT
TRBV6-2/TRBV6-3 NA ASKDNNEKLF
TRBV30 NA ALDREGEKLF
TRBV5-1 TRBD1 ASSQNRGPGRNTEAF
TRBV5-1 NA ASSLAGSTDTQY
TRBV5-1 NA ASSRDNEDYGYT
TRBV5-1 NA ASSTISSNYGYT
TRBV7-6 NA ASSRHLAYEQY
TRBV9 NA ASSVVEGVGEAF
TRBV7-6 NA ASTAGGAAPLH
TRBV6-2/TRBV6-3 NA ASSKGQNTEAF
TRBV20-1 TRBD1 SASARDRGHEKLF
TRBV6-5 NA ASSYSFDTEAF
TRBV20-1 NA SARNRDEQF
TRBV20-1 NA SARDQATINEKLF
TRBV12-3/TRBV12-4 TRBD2 ASSPMGGGGAVGNEQF
TRBV2 TRBD1 ASQRTGETYGYT
TRBV10-3 TRBD1 AIRGFTGTGAEAF
TRBV7-2 TRBD1 AGSLRQGWETQY
TRBV6-1 NA ASSTTSPRGGYSSPLH
TRBV11-2 NA ASSFQDEQY
TRBV7-2 TRBD1 ASSLGPGTGYGYT
TRBV7-9 TRBD1 ASSAQGGGYGYT
TRBV18 NA ASSEVANTGELF
TRBV12-3/TRBV12-4 TRBD1 ASSSDGQGLEAF
TRBV9 TRBD1 ASSVRGQVDNEQF
TRBV20-1 TRBD1 SARETGQGAGKNIQY
TRBV12-3/TRBV12-4 TRBD1 ASSTWTGGQPQH
TRBV10-3 TRBD1 AISGRDRGHEQY
TRBV4-1 NA ASSPDSVESNQPQH
TRBV12-3/TRBV12-4 NA ASSRDSSTEQY